This TCR beta chain was found in a study of blood T cell repertoires in COVID-19. Overall study: Samples taken during acute and convalescent COVID-19 were collected in the United States, Italy and Spain.

Those enrolled in Seattle joined during active infection and were followed longitudinally afterward. This CDR3 has 14 amino acids. The germline V gene has CDR1 SNHLY and CDR2 FYNNEI. V dropped 8 bases and J dropped 4; count of bases not matched to a gene: 7. Clones were sequenced by immunoSEQ multiplex PCR, and TCRdb holds only the in-frame ones, with some missing. The data contain over 200,000 clones, around 89% of them singletons. V usage is TRBV2 and J usage is TRBJ2-7, with 11 positions matching TRBD1. Specimen: peripheral blood. The origin of this receptor is a man younger than 40 with COVID-19, enrolled during active disease. This CDR3 is CASRGTGGLYEQYF. CDR3 in DNA: TGTGCCAGCCGGGGGACAGGGGGATTATACGAGCAGTACTTC.